The T cell receptor beta chain under discussion was sequenced for a study of beta chain features in type 1 diabetes. V dropped 6 bases and J dropped 7; count of bases not matched to a gene: 8. The CDR3 loop spans 14 amino acids. Germline loops: CDR1 SQVTM, CDR2 ANQGSEA. The study reverse transcribed the entire isolated RNA, so it sequenced expressed TCRB transcripts. TCRdb's copy holds only in-frame clones and misses some; the assay was immunoSEQ multiplex PCR. The sample shows a few hundred thousand clones, approximately 12% of them seen only once. About this clone itself: Its antigen remains unknown.

Points from the study as a whole: TCRB CDR3 length was moderately but significantly reduced in all four CD4+ subsets of Type 1 diabetes patients.

Sequencing input: naive CD4+ T cells from blood. The receptor was isolated from a woman younger than 30 with type 1 diabetes. This chain uses TRBV29-1 with TRBJ2-1; 11 bases map to TRBD2. The CDR3 loop reads CSVGGTSGGNEQFF. The DNA for the CDR3 is TGCAGCGTAGGAGGGACTAGCGGAGGGAATGAGCAGTTCTTC.